The 9 T cell receptor beta chains below were found in one sample sequenced in a study of T-cell memory formation after mild COVID-19. TCRdb redid the calling of the 5' RACE reads with MiXCR, one entry per CDR3 protein. Found here are 450,000 or so distinct CDR3 sequences, around a quarter of them singletons; the top ten hold 9.5% to 15%. The sequenced sample was PBMCs or a T cell subset sorted from them (not recorded which). The receptors were gathered from an adult woman who had mild COVID-19 (a few samples of this study predate the infection). Cell type and time point are not known.

The V call is TRBV29-1, the J call TRBJ2-2; D is possibly TRBD2 (6 bases). The CDR3 runs 13 residues. Germline V lookup: CDR1 SQVTM, CDR2 ANQGSEA. Trimming pared 5 bases from V and 0 bases from J, leaving 7 bases between. CDR3 residues: CSVLAANTGELFF. CDR3 nucleotides: TGCAGCGTTTTAGCGGCGAACACCGGGGAGCTGTTTTTT.

This clonotype was detected only a few times. The chain recombines TRBV6-5 with TRBJ1-1, with a possible D match to TRBD1 (5 bases). The germline gives CDR1 MNHEY, CDR2 SVGAGI. The V end lost 2 bases, the J end lost 8 bases, and 15 bases lay between the germline ends. The CDR3 is 14 amino acids. CDR3 nucleotides: TGTGCCAGCAGTTACGAGGGATGGGGCAGAGAAGCTTTCTTT. Its protein is CASSYEGWGREAFF.

This sequence joins TRBV25-1 and TRBJ2-2, with unresolved D. CDR3 length: 13 residues. Between the trimmed V and J ends, which lost 1 base and 5 bases, there was a span of 5 bases. Germline loops: CDR1 MGHDK, CDR2 SYGVNS. The chain's CDR3 is CASSELGTGELFF. CDR3 bases: TGTGCCAGCAGTGAATTAGGTACCGGGGAGCTGTTTTTT.

As DNA, the CDR3 is TGCGCCAGCAGCCAGCGACAGGGATCGAGCACTGAAGCTTTCTTT. It codes for CASSQRQGSSTEAFF. The gene calls are TRBV4-1 and TRBJ1-1; the match to TRBD1 covers 7 bases. J was trimmed by 4 bases and V by 3 bases; bases with no gene match: 8. CDR1 is MGHRA, CDR2 YSYEKL, per germline. The CDR3 runs to 15 residues.

This chain connects TRBV7-3 to TRBJ2-1; the match to TRBD2 covers 7 bases. The CDR3 runs to 14 residues. V trimming: 4 bases; J trimming: 5 bases; junction bases outside the gene matches: 5. Germline assignment: CDR1 SGHTA and CDR2 FQGTGA. The CDR3 DNA sequence: TGTGCCAGCAGCTCTCCAGCGGGGAACAATGAGCAGTTCTTC. It is translated as CASSSPAGNNEQFF.

This clonotype came up once. The rearrangement joins TRBV20-1 to TRBJ1-5; 8 positions agree with TRBD1. Losses at the gene ends were 5 bases for V and 0 bases for J; bases not matched to a gene: 3. CDR1 DFQATT and CDR2 SNEGSKA come from the germline V gene (reference sequence). The CDR3 totals 14 residues. Here the CDR3 DNA reads TGCAGTGCTTTCCAGGGGGCTAGCAATCAGCCCCAGCATTTT. It translates to CSAFQGASNQPQHF.

This clonotype has more than one count but fewer than ten. The V and J genes are TRBV7-3 and TRBJ2-1; D unclear. V was shortened by 3 bases and J by 4 bases, with 16 bases between the two germline ends. CDR1 is SGHTA, CDR2 FQGTGA, per germline. CDR3 size: 16 residues. The DNA of the CDR3 is TGTGCCAGCAGCTTCGGACGTCTAACCCCTTACAATGAGCAGTTCTTC. As protein: CASSFGRLTPYNEQFF.

A word on this clonotype: Its ends do not fully match the called genes, so a read error is possible. This chain uses TRBV6-1 with TRBJ2-1; 9 bases line up with TRBD1. CDR1 and CDR2 from the germline V gene are MNHNS and SASEGT. The CDR3 spans 13 residues. Written as DNA, the CDR3 is TGTGCCAGCAGTGAAATTTTGGGACAGGGTACAATCTTC. The encoded protein is CASSEILGQGTIF.

This clonotype was detected only a few times. The genes are TRBV7-9 and TRBJ1-4; D unresolved. The CDR3 is 15 residues long. V lost 5 bases and J 0 bases, leaving 10 bases between the germline ends. From germline, CDR1 is SEHNR and CDR2 FQNEAQ (reference sequence). The CDR3 DNA reads as TGTGCCAGCAGCGGGCCGCCGACAACTAATGAAAAACTGTTTTTT. It is translated as CASSGPPTTNEKLFF.